The 32 T cell receptor beta chains below were found in one sample sequenced in a study of cytomegalovirus exposure and HLA in healthy donors. Primers included in the PCR were 60 Vbeta and 13 Jbeta primers. The method was immunoSEQ multiplex PCR; TCRdb's version includes in-frame clones alone and lacks a portion of them. The sample lists roughly 180,000 clones, around 75% occurring once. The material sequenced was PBMCs. These receptors came from a male donor in good health and CMV-seronegative.

This clone was observed a single time. Other DNA variants within this sample encode the same CDR3. The chain carries TRBV6-5 and TRBJ2-2, with no clear D. This CDR3 is built from 12 residues. Germline lookup yields CDR1 MNHEY and CDR2 SVGAGI. V lost 2 bases and J 6 bases, leaving 4 bases between the germline ends. CDR3 DNA sequence: TGTGCCAGCAGTTACGGGCCCGGGGAGCTGTTTTTT. Translating gives CASSYGPGELFF.

The chain has TRBV13 and TRBJ1-2; D is perhaps TRBD1 (5 bases). V lost 0 bases and J 8 bases, leaving 7 bases between the germline ends. This CDR3 spans 12 amino acids. Germline-derived CDR1 and CDR2 are PRHDT and FYEKMQ (reference sequence). CDR3 amino acids: CASSLGQGGYTF. The CDR3, as DNA: TGTGCCAGCAGCTTAGGGCAGGGCGGCTACACCTTC.

The CDR3 DNA reads TGTGCCAGCAGTCAATTACCGGGACTAGCGGGTCTGGCCAAAAACATTCAGTACTTC. Its translation: CASSQLPGLAGLAKNIQYF. This rearrangement joins TRBV28 to TRBJ2-4; 12 bases are shared with TRBD2. CDR3 length: 19 residues. The junction had 12 bases not matched to a gene; V was cut back by 5 bases and J by 1 base. The germline V gene encodes CDR1 MDHEN and CDR2 SYDVKM.

The chain is built from TRBV11-3 and TRBJ1-1; unclear D gene. Germline lookup yields CDR1 SGHNT and CDR2 YENEEA. The V end was cut by 6 bases, the J end by 4 bases, with 9 bases between. There are 12 residues in the CDR3. DNA for the CDR3: TGTGCCAGCAGTTCGAGCGGCACTGAAGCTTTCTTT. Its translation is CASSSSGTEAFF.

V gene TRBV30 combines with J gene TRBJ1-2, with 7 bases lining up with TRBD1. The CDR3 has 13 residues. The germline CDR1 and CDR2 sequences are GTSNPN and SVGIG (reference sequence). V dropped 3 bases and J dropped 4; count of bases not matched to a gene: 5. CDR3 DNA: TGTGCCTGGAGCCTGACAGGGTCCTATGGCTACACCTTC. Amino acid sequence: CAWSLTGSYGYTF.

The chain carries TRBV7-2 and TRBJ2-3; D uncertain. Germline V gene data show CDR1 as SGHTA and CDR2 as FQGNSA. Trimming left V 4 bases short and J 2 bases short, with 7 bases between. The CDR3 totals 13 residues. CDR3 sequence (DNA): TGTGCCAGCAGCTCCAGTTACACAGATACGCAGTATTTT. Protein product: CASSSSYTDTQYF.

This clone was counted between two and nine times. The chain carries TRBV15 and TRBJ1-5; 9 bases line up with TRBD1. V was clipped by 2 bases and J by 7 bases; unmatched bases: 6. CDR1 is LNHNV and CDR2 is YYDKDF in the germline V gene (reference sequence). This CDR3 has 15 residues. In DNA form, the CDR3 reads TGTGCCACCAGCAGAAACACAGGGGGCGGACAGCCCCAGCATTTT. This encodes CATSRNTGGGQPQHF. The full variable domain, in which reference TRBV15 and TRBJ1-5 provide the parts outside the CDR3, is DAMVIQNPRYQVTQFGKPVTLSCSQTLNHNVMYWYQQKSSQAPKLLFHYYDKDFNNEADTPDNFQSRRPNTSFCFLDIRSPGLGDTAMYLCATSRNTGGGQPQHFGDGTRLSIL.

The J gene is TRBJ2-7, the V gene TRBV7-2; 9 nucleotides agree with TRBD2. This CDR3 has 14 residues. Looked up from germline, CDR1 is SGHTA and CDR2 is FQGNSA. V shed 2 bases, J shed 3 bases, and the junction held 2 bases outside the gene matches. The CDR3 region is CASSLQREDYEQYF. For the CDR3, the DNA is TGTGCCAGCAGCTTACAGCGGGAGGACTACGAGCAGTACTTC.

The chain employs TRBV30 and TRBJ2-5; weak D call: TRBD2 (5 bases). The DNA matches TRBJ2-7 better at its end, which makes the J call doubtful. Germline CDR1 is GTSNPN and CDR2 is SVGIG (reference sequence). This CDR3 region has 11 residues. The DNA of the CDR3 is TGTGCCTGGAGTTGGAGGTACGAGCAGTACTTC. This sequence encodes CAWSWRYEQYF.

The V gene is TRBV20-1, the J gene TRBJ1-5; no clear D gene. The CDR3 is made up of 11 amino acids. V was clipped by 8 bases and J by 1 base, with 6 bases between them. Germline values: CDR1 DFQATT, CDR2 SNEGSKA (reference sequence). As DNA, the CDR3 is TGCAGTTCGGGGAGCAATCAGCCCCAGCATTTT. Its translation: CSSGSNQPQHF.

The chain employs TRBV27 and TRBJ1-3; no definite D call. Germline V gene lookup returns CDR1 MNHEY and CDR2 SMNVEV (reference sequence). This CDR3 contains 13 residues. V lost 4 bases and J 0 bases, leaving 4 bases between the germline ends. The DNA for the CDR3 is TGTGCCAGCAGTTCCCTCTCTGGAAACACCATATATTTT. It yields the protein CASSSLSGNTIYF.

The chain uses TRBV7-3 and TRBJ2-1; 12 nucleotides match TRBD2. V gave up 2 bases and J gave up 6 bases; unmatched junction bases: 2. Germline CDR1 and CDR2: SGHTA and FQGTGA. This CDR3 spans 15 amino acids. The CDR3 sequence: CASSLSSGGGNEQFF. DNA of the CDR3: TGTGCCAGCAGCTTATCTAGCGGGGGGGGCAATGAGCAGTTCTTC.

This sequence joins TRBV30 and TRBJ1-2, with 12 bases identical to TRBD1. The germline CDR1 and CDR2 sequences are GTSNPN and SVGIG (reference sequence). The CDR3 has 12 residues. The CDR3 nucleotides read TGTGCTTACTGGGACAGGGGGCATGGCTACACCTTC. This gives the protein CAYWDRGHGYTF.

This clone was seen once. V usage is TRBV10-3 and J usage is TRBJ1-2; the D gene is possibly TRBD1 (6 bases). Germline CDR1 and CDR2: ENHRY and SYGVKD. Deletions cut 3 bases from V and 5 bases from J, with 16 bases between. This CDR3 spans 15 amino acids. The CDR3: CAISEDWDQGYGYTF. Here the CDR3 DNA reads TGTGCCATCAGTGAAGATTGGGACCAGGGGTATGGCTACACCTTC.

The V call is TRBV30, the J call TRBJ2-1; TRBD2 agrees at 10 bases. Germline-derived CDR1 and CDR2 are GTSNPN and SVGIG (reference sequence). Germline trimming cut 4 bases from V and 3 bases from J; bases unmatched to any gene: 3. This CDR3 region has 14 residues. The CDR3 DNA follows: TGTGCCTGGACTAGCGGGAGTTACTACAATGAGCAGTTCTTC. This translates into CAWTSGSYYNEQFF.

This chain links TRBV4-1 with TRBJ1-5; TRBD1 matches 8 bases. Germline V lookup: CDR1 MGHRA, CDR2 YSYEKL. The trim removed 0 bases at V and 7 bases at J, leaving 11 bases unmatched. This CDR3 has 17 residues. The CDR3 DNA follows: TGCGCCAGCAGCCAAGATCAGGGGGCAGGGGGTCAACAGCCCCAGCATTTT. It encodes CASSQDQGAGGQQPQHF.

The chain couples TRBV28 to TRBJ1-6; D unclear. V was clipped by 1 base and J by 0 bases, with 7 bases between them. The length of the CDR3 is 16 residues. Looked up from germline, CDR1 is MDHEN and CDR2 is SYDVKM. CDR3 DNA: TGTGCCAGCAGTTTATTACGGAGCTCCTATAATTCACCCCTCCACTTT. The encoded protein is CASSLLRSSYNSPLHF.

The chain couples TRBV21-1 to TRBJ1-5; TRBD1 is taken as the D call from the table, unchecked against the DNA. TRBV21-1 is assigned pseudogene status. The CDR3 spans 14 residues. The CDR3 coding sequence is TGTGCCAGCAGCTCTAGGGGGCAAGGCCAGCCCCAGCATTTT. The encoded protein is CASSSRGQGQPQHF.

The chain carries TRBV29-1 and TRBJ1-1, with D possibly being TRBD1 (5 bases). This CDR3 has 15 residues. Germline V lookup: CDR1 SQVTM, CDR2 ANQGSEA. Trimming cost V 4 bases and J 3 bases, with 18 bases left between them. The CDR3 DNA follows: TGCAGCGTTGGGCCCGGGGGGAGGGCCGACACTGAAGCTTTCTTT. It yields the protein CSVGPGGRADTEAFF.

The genes are TRBV6-4 and TRBJ2-6; 9 bases fit TRBD1. This CDR3 is 17 amino acids long. After removal of 3 bases from V and 4 bases from J, the junction contained 7 bases not matched to a gene. Germline lookup yields CDR1 MRHNA and CDR2 SNTAGT. This CDR3 is CASSEGTGQGGANVLTF. The CDR3 bases are TGTGCCAGCAGTGAAGGGACAGGGCAGGGAGGGGCCAACGTCCTGACTTTC.

The chain has TRBV30 and TRBJ2-7; D is unclear. CDR1 is GTSNPN, CDR2 SVGIG, per germline (reference sequence). CDR3 size: 13 residues. The V end was cut by 6 bases, the J end by 1 base, with 13 bases between. The CDR3 DNA reads as TGTGCCTGCCCCAGCAGGCGTTCCTACGAGCAGTACTTC. Protein product: CACPSRRSYEQYF.

This clone was found a few times. The rearrangement links TRBV5-6 to TRBJ1-2; 9 bases line up with TRBD1. This CDR3 has 14 residues. CDR1 and CDR2 from the germline V gene are SGHDT and YYEEEE. J was trimmed by 6 bases and V by 2 bases; bases with no gene match: 5. CDR3 sequence (DNA): TGTGCCAGCAGCTTTAACAGGGGGCAAGATGGCTACACCTTC. It encodes CASSFNRGQDGYTF. Drawing the rest from reference TRBV5-6 and TRBJ1-2, the complete variable domain is DAGVTQSPTHLIKTRGQQVTLRCSPKSGHDTVSWYQQALGQGPQFIFQYYEEEERQRGNFPDRFSGHQFPNYSSELNVNALLLGDSALYLCASSFNRGQDGYTFGSGTRLTVV.

This clone was counted a few times. The J gene is TRBJ1-1, the V gene TRBV30; no definite D call. Germline V gene data show CDR1 as GTSNPN and CDR2 as SVGIG (reference sequence). The CDR3 has 10 residues. The V and J ends lost 2 bases and 5 bases respectively, with 3 bases between them. Here the CDR3 DNA reads TGTGCCTGGAGTCGGACTGAAGCTTTCTTT. This translates into CAWSRTEAFF.

This chain joins TRBV19 and TRBJ2-7; D uncertain. V shed 5 bases and J shed 4 bases, with 12 bases lying between them. Per the germline V gene, CDR1 is LNHDA and CDR2 is SQIVND (reference sequence). The CDR3 is made up of 13 amino acids. The CDR3 loop reads CASSFSPRYEQYF. CDR3 bases: TGTGCCAGTAGTTTTTCCCCACGGTACGAGCAGTACTTC. Full variable domain (missing parts from reference TRBV19 and TRBJ2-7): DGGITQSPKYLFRKEGQNVTLSCEQNLNHDAMYWYRQDPGQGLRLIYYSQIVNDFQKGDIAEGYSVSREKKESFPLTVTSAQKNPTAFYLCASSFSPRYEQYFGPGTRLTVT.

A few counts support this clone. The junction shows a germline mismatch at one end, possibly a read error. The CDR3 loop reads CSSSFGGGAGGTQYF. The CDR3, as DNA: TGTTCCAGCAGCTTCGGCGGCGGGGCGGGGGGGACGCAGTATTTT. The chain links TRBV7-9 to TRBJ2-3; TRBD2 aligns across 9 bases. Per the germline V gene, CDR1 is SEHNR and CDR2 is FQNEAQ (reference sequence). The CDR3 runs 15 residues.

The V and J genes are TRBV6-5 and TRBJ1-1, with TRBD1 as a possible D gene (6 bases). V dropped 8 bases and J dropped 7 bases, with 17 bases sitting between them. Per germline, CDR1 MNHEY and CDR2 SVGAGI. The CDR3 is 13 residues long. In DNA form, the CDR3 reads TGTGCCAGCGGACGGATGGGGGCGGATGAAGCTTTCTTT. Its protein is CASGRMGADEAFF.

This chain links TRBV5-1 with TRBJ1-5; no clear D gene. Trimming pared 0 bases from V and 7 bases from J, leaving 8 bases between. The CDR3 spans 13 residues. Germline V gene data show CDR1 as SGHRS and CDR2 as YFSETQ. The CDR3 DNA sequence: TGCGCCAGCAGCTTGGGGGGAGGACAGCCCCAGCATTTT. Translating it yields CASSLGGGQPQHF.

The rearrangement joins TRBV5-1 to TRBJ2-1; D perhaps matches TRBD2 (5 bases). Per the germline V gene, CDR1 is SGHRS and CDR2 is YFSETQ. CDR3 length: 14 amino acids. V lost 2 bases and J 6 bases, leaving 12 bases between the germline ends. CDR3 protein: CASSFETEGNEQFF. The CDR3 DNA follows: TGCGCCAGCAGCTTCGAAACCGAGGGCAATGAGCAGTTCTTC.

The CDR3 protein is CASKGQGKFGYTF. In nucleotides, the CDR3 is TGCGCCAGCAAAGGACAGGGTAAATTCGGCTACACCTTC. This sequence joins TRBV23-1 and TRBJ1-2, with 8 bases identical to TRBD1. TRBV23-1 is recorded as an ORF, its role being uncertain. This CDR3 region has 13 residues. V gave up 7 bases and J gave up 8 bases; unmatched junction bases: 9.

As for this clone: Additional DNA sequences in this sample encode the identical CDR3. The chain carries TRBV29-1 and TRBJ2-3, with D perhaps TRBD1 (6 bases). Germline V gene lookup returns CDR1 SQVTM and CDR2 ANQGSEA. Trimming cost V 3 bases and J 2 bases, with 12 bases left between them. This CDR3 contains 14 residues. The CDR3 DNA follows: TGCAGCGTTGAGGGACAAGGTTACACAGATACGCAGTATTTT. Protein product: CSVEGQGYTDTQYF.

V is TRBV28 and J is TRBJ1-2; 11 bases align to TRBD1. CDR3 length: 14 amino acids. From germline, CDR1 is MDHEN and CDR2 SYDVKM. J gave up 2 bases and V 10 bases, and 6 bases lay outside the gene matches. The CDR3 region is CATLDRGRNYGYTF. CDR3 coding DNA: TGTGCCACCCTGGACAGGGGGCGGAACTATGGCTACACCTTC.

The chain is built from TRBV6-5 and TRBJ1-2, with 9 bases aligning to TRBD1. This CDR3 is built from 15 residues. The germline CDR1 and CDR2 sequences are MNHEY and SVGAGI. Losses at the gene ends were 4 bases for V and 7 bases for J; bases not matched to a gene: 10. The CDR3 loop is CASSSTGGRSRGYTF. CDR3 coding DNA: TGTGCCAGCAGTTCGACAGGGGGACGGAGTCGTGGCTACACCTTC.